This TCR beta chain was found in a study of cytomegalovirus exposure and HLA in healthy donors. The CDR3 loop spans 12 amino acids. CDR1 and CDR2 from the germline V gene are LNHDA and SQIVND (reference sequence). V was pared by 5 bases and J by 1 base, with 2 bases between. The PCR was carried out with 60 Vbeta primers and 13 Jbeta primers. This table comes from immunoSEQ multiplex PCR, and its TCRdb copy is limited to in-frame clones, with some not included. The profile covers approximately 150,000 clones, with 75% to 90% appearing a single time and 2.9% taken by the ten largest. The study, taken as a whole, reports: Researchers reported in a later analysis that a missense DCLRE1C variant was tied to TCR beta V- and J-gene trimming.

About this clone itself: Its antigen is undetermined.

Sequencing was carried out using PBMCs. V and J are TRBV19 and TRBJ2-2, with no clear D. This sequence originates from a woman aged 25 to 39 in good health and CMV-seronegative. The CDR3 spells CASSQNTGELFF. The CDR3 DNA reads as TGTGCCAGTAGTCAGAACACCGGGGAGCTGTTTTTT.